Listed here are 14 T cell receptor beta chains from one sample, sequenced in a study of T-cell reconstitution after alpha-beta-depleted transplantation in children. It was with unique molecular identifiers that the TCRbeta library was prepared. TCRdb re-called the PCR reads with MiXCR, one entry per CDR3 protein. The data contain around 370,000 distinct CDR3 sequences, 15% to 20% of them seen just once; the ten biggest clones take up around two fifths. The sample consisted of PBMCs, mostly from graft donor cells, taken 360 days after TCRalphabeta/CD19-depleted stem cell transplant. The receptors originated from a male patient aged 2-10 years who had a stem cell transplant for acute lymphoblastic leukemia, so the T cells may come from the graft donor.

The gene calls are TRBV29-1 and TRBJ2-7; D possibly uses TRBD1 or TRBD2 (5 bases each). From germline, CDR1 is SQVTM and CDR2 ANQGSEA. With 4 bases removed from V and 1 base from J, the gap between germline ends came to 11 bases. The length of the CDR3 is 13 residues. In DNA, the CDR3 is TGCAGCGTTGGTGGGGGAAGGTCCTACGAGCAGTACTTC. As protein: CSVGGGRSYEQYF.

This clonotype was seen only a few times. CDR3 in DNA: TGTGCCAGCAGGCGCGCCGGGAACTCCCGCACCGGGGAGCTGTTTTTT. It specifies CASRRAGNSRTGELFF. The chain is built from TRBV7-2 and TRBJ2-2, with D tentatively TRBD2 (5 bases). The CDR3 spans 16 residues. V was trimmed by 6 bases and J by 4 bases, leaving 18 bases between them. Per the germline V gene, CDR1 is SGHTA and CDR2 is FQGNSA.

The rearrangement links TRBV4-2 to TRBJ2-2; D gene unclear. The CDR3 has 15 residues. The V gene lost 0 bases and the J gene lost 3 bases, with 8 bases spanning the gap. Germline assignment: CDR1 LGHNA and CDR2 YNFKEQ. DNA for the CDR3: TGTGCCAGCAGCCAAGAGGGTGGCTACACCGGGGAGCTGTTTTTT. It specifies CASSQEGGYTGELFF.

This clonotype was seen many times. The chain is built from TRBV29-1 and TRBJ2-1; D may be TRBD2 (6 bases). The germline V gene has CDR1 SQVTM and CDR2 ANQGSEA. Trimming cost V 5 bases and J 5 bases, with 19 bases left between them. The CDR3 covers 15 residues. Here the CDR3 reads CSVFLASLGNNEQFF. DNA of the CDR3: TGCAGCGTTTTCCTAGCGTCACTTGGGAACAATGAGCAGTTCTTC.

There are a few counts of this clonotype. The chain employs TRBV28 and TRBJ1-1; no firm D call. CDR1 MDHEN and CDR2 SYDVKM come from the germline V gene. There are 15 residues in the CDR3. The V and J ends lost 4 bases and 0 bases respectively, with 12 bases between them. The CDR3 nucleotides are TGTGCCAGCAGTTGGTGGCTGGGCATGAACACTGAAGCTTTCTTT. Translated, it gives CASSWWLGMNTEAFF.

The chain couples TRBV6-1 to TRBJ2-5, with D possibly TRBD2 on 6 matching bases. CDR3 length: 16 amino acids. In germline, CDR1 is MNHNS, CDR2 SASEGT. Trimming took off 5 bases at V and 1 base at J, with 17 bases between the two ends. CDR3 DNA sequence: TGTGCCAGCAGTCTCTCCGGGGGTAGCGGCCAAGAGACCCAGTACTTC. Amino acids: CASSLSGGSGQETQYF.

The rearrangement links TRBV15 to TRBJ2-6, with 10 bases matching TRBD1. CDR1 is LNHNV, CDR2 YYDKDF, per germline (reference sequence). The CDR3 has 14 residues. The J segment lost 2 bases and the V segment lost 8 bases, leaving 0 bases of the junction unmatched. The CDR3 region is CATGTGAGANVLTF. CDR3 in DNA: TGTGCCACCGGGACAGGGGCTGGGGCCAACGTCCTGACTTTC. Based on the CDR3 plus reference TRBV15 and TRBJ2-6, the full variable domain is DAMVIQNPRYQVTQFGKPVTLSCSQTLNHNVMYWYQQKSSQAPKLLFHYYDKDFNNEADTPDNFQSRRPNTSFCFLDIRSPGLGDTAMYLCATGTGAGANVLTFGAGSRLTVL.

The CDR3 reads CASSPTGFDEQFF. Here the CDR3 DNA reads TGTGCCAGCAGCCCGACAGGGTTCGATGAGCAGTTCTTC. This sequence joins TRBV7-8 and TRBJ2-1; 7 positions agree with TRBD1. The CDR3 spans 13 residues. CDR1 and CDR2 (germline): SGHVS, FQNEAQ. Trimming removed 5 bases from V and 8 bases from J; junction bases left unmatched: 6.

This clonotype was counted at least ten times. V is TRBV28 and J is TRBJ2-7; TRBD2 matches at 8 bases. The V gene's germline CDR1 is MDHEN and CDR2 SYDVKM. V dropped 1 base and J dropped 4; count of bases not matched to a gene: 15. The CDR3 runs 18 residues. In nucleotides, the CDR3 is TGTGCCAGCAGTTTATTAGCGGGATGGGGGGTACCCGATTACGAGCAGTACTTC. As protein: CASSLLAGWGVPDYEQYF.

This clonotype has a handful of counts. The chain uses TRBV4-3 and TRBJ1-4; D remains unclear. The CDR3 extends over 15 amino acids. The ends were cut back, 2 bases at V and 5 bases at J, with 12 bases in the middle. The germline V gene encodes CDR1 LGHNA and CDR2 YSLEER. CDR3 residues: CASSQSVTGNEKLFF. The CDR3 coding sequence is TGCGCCAGCAGCCAATCGGTGACGGGGAATGAAAAACTGTTTTTT.

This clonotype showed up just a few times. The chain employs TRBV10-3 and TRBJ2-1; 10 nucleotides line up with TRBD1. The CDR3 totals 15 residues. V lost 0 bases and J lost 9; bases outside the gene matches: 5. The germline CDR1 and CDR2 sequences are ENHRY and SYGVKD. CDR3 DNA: TGTGCCATCAGTGAGTCGACAGGGGGCGAGGGTGAGCAGTTCTTC. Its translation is CAISESTGGEGEQFF.

The DNA of the CDR3 is TGCGCCAGCAGCCAGACCGGGACTAGCAGCGACGAGCAGTACTTC. It yields the protein CASSQTGTSSDEQYF. V gene TRBV4-1 combines with J gene TRBJ2-7; TRBD2 matches at 9 bases. Germline V CDR1 and CDR2: MGHRA, YSYEKL. V gave up 3 bases and J gave up 5 bases; unmatched junction bases: 8. This CDR3 is built from 15 residues.

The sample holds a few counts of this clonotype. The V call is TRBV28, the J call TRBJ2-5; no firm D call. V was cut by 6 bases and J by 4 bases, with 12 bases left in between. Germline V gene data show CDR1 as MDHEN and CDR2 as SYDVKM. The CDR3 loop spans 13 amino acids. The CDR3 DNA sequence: TGTGCCAGCAGACCATCTGGTGGAGAGACCCAGTACTTC. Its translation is CASRPSGGETQYF.

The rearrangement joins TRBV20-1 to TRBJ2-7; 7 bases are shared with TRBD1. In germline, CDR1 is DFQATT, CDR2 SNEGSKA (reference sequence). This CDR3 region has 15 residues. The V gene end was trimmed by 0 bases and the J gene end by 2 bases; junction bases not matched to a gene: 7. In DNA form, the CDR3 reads TGCAGTGCTAGAGATCAAGGGGGCCTAACCTACGAGCAGTACTTC. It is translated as CSARDQGGLTYEQYF.